This T cell receptor (beta chain) emerged from a study of shared clonotypes between healthy human individuals. Sequencing used immunoSEQ multiplex PCR; TCRdb keeps in-frame clones, though not all of them. The table has 2 million to 3 million clones, under 95% seen once. This CDR3 is built from 15 residues. Germline CDR1 SGHNT, CDR2 YENEEA. Trimming took 1 base from V and 4 from J, leaving 11 bases between them. Sequencing was performed on naive CD4+ T cells from PBMCs. This sample's subset: CD45RA+ positively selected. The TCR sequence derives from a man between 18 and 29 years old in good health. Some clones in this sample may be carry-over from other donors' samples. The gene calls are TRBV11-3 and TRBJ2-1, with D uncertain. The CDR3 DNA follows: TGTGCCAGCAGCTTAGCAAGTAGTCGGTACAATGAGCAGTTCTTC. Translated: CASSLASSRYNEQFF.